These 20 T cell receptor beta chains were sequenced from one sample in a study of regulatory T cells in long-lasting Graves disease. The time point: newly diagnosed GD, antithyroid drugs for less than 3 months. After RNA was extracted from PBMCs, the TCR library was made from it. Investigators prepared the TCR beta libraries by applying iRepertoire HTBI primers and Arm-PCR of CDR3 regions. TCRdb independently ran MiXCR on the multiplex PCR reads; one entry per CDR3 protein. This table has about 540,000 distinct CDR3 sequences, less than 15% appearing once. The same sample was also used in a study of T cells in Graves' hyperthyroidism and ophthalmopathy.

This material consisted of peripheral blood mononuclear cells (PBMCs), taken at new diagnosis, from a patient treated with antithyroid drugs. The receptors derive from a man younger than 40 with Graves disease.

Regarding this clonotype: This may arise from a read error, as a much more abundant clone is one base away. The chain joins TRBV6-2 or TRBV6-3 to TRBJ2-5, with a weak D call TRBD2 (6 bases). Looked up from germline, CDR1 is MNHEY and CDR2 is SVGEGT. CDR3 size: 15 residues. This CDR3 is CAGSEPAPGGETQYF. DNA for the CDR3: TGTGCCGGCAGTGAACCTGCACCCGGAGGGGAGACCCAGTACTTC.

This clonotype was counted at least ten times. The V and J genes are TRBV25-1 and TRBJ1-2; 10 nucleotides agree with TRBD1. Germline values: CDR1 MGHDK, CDR2 SYGVNS. This CDR3 contains 15 residues. The J segment lost 7 bases and the V segment lost 4 bases, leaving 9 bases of the junction unmatched. The CDR3 coding sequence is TGTGCCAGCAGTGCCCGGGACAGGGGCTATGTTGGCTACACCTTC. It translates to CASSARDRGYVGYTF.

The chain links TRBV7-6 to TRBJ2-5, with 7 nucleotides matching TRBD1. The junction had 4 bases not matched to a gene; V was cut back by 5 bases and J by 4 bases. CDR3 size: 13 residues. Germline V gene lookup returns CDR1 SGHVS and CDR2 FNYEAQ. CDR3 protein: CASSITGVETQYF. In DNA, the CDR3 is TGTGCCAGCAGCATAACAGGGGTAGAGACCCAGTACTTC.

This clonotype was counted many times. This chain uses TRBV27 with TRBJ2-7; weak D call: TRBD1 (5 bases). V was cut by 1 base and J by 3 bases, with 19 bases left in between. Germline-derived CDR1 and CDR2 are MNHEY and SMNVEV (reference sequence). This CDR3 region has 17 residues. The CDR3 nucleotides are TGTGCCAGCAGTTTATACCCCCGTGGACAAGGGATCTACGAGCAGTACTTC. This encodes CASSLYPRGQGIYEQYF.

The chain couples TRBV6-1 to TRBJ2-1; D is unclear. Germline V gene sequence: CDR1 MNHNS, CDR2 SASEGT. V gave up 4 bases and J gave up 5 bases, with 15 bases separating them. The CDR3 is 15 residues long. The CDR3 DNA follows: TGTGCCAGCAGTGTAGGCGTCTTCTTAAACAATGAGCAGTTCTTC. Translation gives CASSVGVFLNNEQFF.

In its sample, this clonotype was seen many times. The chain joins TRBV7-8 to TRBJ2-7; 7 positions match TRBD2. CDR3 size: 13 residues. Germline V CDR1 and CDR2: SGHVS, FQNEAQ. V gave up 5 bases and J gave up 2 bases; unmatched junction bases: 3. The CDR3 DNA reads as TGTGCCAGCAGCCAGCTAGCGGCCTACGAGCAGTACTTC. Translating gives CASSQLAAYEQYF.

This clonotype occurred many times. The gene calls are TRBV24-1 and TRBJ2-5; 8 bases are shared with TRBD1. The CDR3 runs 16 residues. V trimming: 1 base; J trimming: 5 bases; junction bases outside the gene matches: 8. Germline CDR1 is KGHDR and CDR2 is SFDVKD. CDR3 residues: CATSDFGQGRWETQYF. The CDR3 DNA reads as TGTGCCACCAGTGATTTTGGACAGGGTCGGTGGGAGACCCAGTACTTC.

This clonotype showed up many times. For the CDR3, the DNA is TGTGCCAGCAGTCCAACAGGGTGGGGAGAGCAGTACTTC. Protein sequence: CASSPTGWGEQYF. The chain couples TRBV12-3 or TRBV12-4 to TRBJ2-7, with a tentative D call TRBD1 (6 bases). V gave up 5 bases and J gave up 7 bases, with 15 bases separating them. The CDR3 runs 13 residues.

In its sample, this clonotype was seen many times. This sequence joins TRBV29-1 and TRBJ2-3; possible D gene TRBD1, 6 bases. The CDR3 has 15 residues. V shed 0 bases and J shed 3 bases, with 13 bases lying between them. The germline CDR1 and CDR2 sequences are SQVTM and ANQGSEA. The CDR3 DNA reads as TGCAGCGTTGAAGACTTCGCCGGGACAACAGATACGCAGTATTTT. Translated, it gives CSVEDFAGTTDTQYF.

This clonotype has a count of ten or more. The chain couples TRBV6-1 to TRBJ2-5, with D unclear. Trimming left V 6 bases short and J 5 bases short, with 13 bases between. The CDR3 extends over 13 amino acids. Germline-derived CDR1 and CDR2 are MNHNS and SASEGT. In DNA, the CDR3 is TGTGCCAGCAGACCTCCGATGCCCGAGACCCAGTACTTC. The encoded protein is CASRPPMPETQYF.

Many counts were recorded for this clonotype. The junction departs from the called germline gene at one end, perhaps through a read error. This rearrangement joins TRBV2 to TRBJ2-7, with D perhaps being TRBD1 or TRBD2 (5 bases each). Germline V gives CDR1 SNHLY, CDR2 FYNNEI. There are 10 residues in the CDR3. DNA of the CDR3: TGTGCCAGCGGGGACCGGACAAAAGACTTC. Its protein product is CASGDRTKDF.

The chain combines TRBV11-2 with TRBJ2-3, with TRBD1 matching over 7 bases. The CDR3 loop spans 17 amino acids. Germline V gives CDR1 SGHAT, CDR2 FQNNGV. After removal of 4 bases from V and 3 bases from J, the junction contained 13 bases not matched to a gene. This CDR3 is CASSSYNIGRGTDTQYF. The CDR3 DNA reads as TGTGCCAGCAGCTCCTATAATATTGGCAGGGGGACAGATACGCAGTATTTT.

Turning to this clonotype: This may come from a read error, since a much larger clone is one base off. The chain recombines TRBV6-2 or TRBV6-3 with TRBJ1-5, with D uncertain. Trimming shortened V by 5 bases and J by 5 bases, and 7 bases separated the two germline ends. This CDR3 comprises 12 residues. The V gene's germline CDR1 is MNHEY and CDR2 SVGEGT. The CDR3, as DNA: TGTGCCAGCAGTGACGCGGATCAGCCCCAGCATTTT. Translated, it gives CASSDADQPQHF.

Many counts were recorded for this clonotype. V usage is TRBV18 and J usage is TRBJ2-7; D is perhaps TRBD2 (6 bases). The germline gives CDR1 KGHSH, CDR2 LQKENI. The ends were cut back, 3 bases at V and 2 bases at J, with 14 bases in the middle. This CDR3 has 15 amino acids. CDR3 nucleotides: TGTGCCAGCTCACCCTCGACTAGGGGCGCCTACGAGCAGTACTTC. It translates to CASSPSTRGAYEQYF. The variable domain in full, with the rest retrieved from reference TRBV18 and TRBJ2-7, is NAGVMQNPRHLVRRRGQEARLRCSPMKGHSHVYWYRQLPEEGLKFMVYLQKENIIDESGMPKERFSAEFPKEGPSILRIQQVVRGDSAAYFCASSPSTRGAYEQYFGPGTRLTVT.

This clonotype was observed many times. V is TRBV2 and J is TRBJ2-3, with 9 positions matching TRBD2. The CDR3 contains 16 residues. From germline, CDR1 is SNHLY and CDR2 FYNNEI. The junction had 6 bases not matched to a gene; V was cut back by 4 bases and J by 1 base. CDR3 sequence: CASSGRLADRTDTQYF. The CDR3 DNA reads TGTGCCAGCAGTGGCAGACTAGCGGACCGCACAGATACGCAGTATTTT.

This clonotype was counted many times. The chain combines TRBV20-1 with TRBJ2-5, with 7 bases fitting TRBD1. V shed 0 bases and J 5 bases; nucleotides not matched to a gene: 6. There are 14 residues in the CDR3. Germline CDR1 DFQATT, CDR2 SNEGSKA (reference sequence). The CDR3 DNA is TGCAGTGCTAGAGATCTGATCAGGGGGGAGACCCAGTACTTC. It specifies CSARDLIRGETQYF.

This clonotype was observed at least ten times. CDR3 loop: CASSFLGTGSEKLFF. CDR3 DNA: TGTGCCAGCAGTTTTCTCGGGACAGGGAGTGAAAAACTGTTTTTT. The V call is TRBV27, the J call TRBJ1-4; 9 bases are shared with TRBD1. Germline V gene data show CDR1 as MNHEY and CDR2 as SMNVEV (reference sequence). The CDR3 is 15 amino acids. The junction had 6 bases not matched to a gene; V was cut back by 3 bases and J by 7 bases.

The genes are TRBV2 and TRBJ2-1, with 12 bases lining up with TRBD2. The J segment lost 1 base and the V segment lost 6 bases, leaving 4 bases of the junction unmatched. The germline V gene has CDR1 SNHLY and CDR2 FYNNEI. The CDR3 contains 16 residues. The CDR3 bases are TGTGCCAGCAGCCAGACTAGCGGGAGATCCTACAATGAGCAGTTCTTC. It codes for CASSQTSGRSYNEQFF.

This clonotype was counted only a few times. The genes are TRBV5-5 and TRBJ2-2, with a tentative D call TRBD1 (6 bases). The germline V and J ends were trimmed by 3 bases and 6 bases, with 12 bases remaining between them. This CDR3 has 14 residues. Germline V gives CDR1 SGHKS, CDR2 YYEKEE (reference sequence). In DNA, the CDR3 is TGTGCCAGCAGCTGGGGGCAGGGCTCCGGGGAGCTGTTTTTT. Protein: CASSWGQGSGELFF.

The V gene is TRBV7-9, the J gene TRBJ1-1; tentative D call: TRBD1 (6 bases). Germline V lookup: CDR1 SEHNR, CDR2 FQNEAQ (reference sequence). This CDR3 region has 15 residues. Between the trimmed V and J ends, which lost 3 bases and 7 bases, there was a span of 18 bases. Written as DNA, the CDR3 is TGTGCCAGCAGCTTGGCGGGTGGGGGGCTTGGTGAAGCTTTCTTT. Amino acids: CASSLAGGGLGEAFF.